The entry that follows covers one T cell receptor (beta chain) sequence. Its antigen is not identified. Germline CDR1 is SNHLY and CDR2 is FYNNEI. V shed 11 bases and J 7 bases; nucleotides not matched to a gene: 12. This CDR3 contains 13 residues. These data come from a study of breast tumors, draining lymph nodes, adjacent tissues. Whole-study findings and limits: Compared with lymph nodes, tumors were less diverse; compared with nontumor tissue, more. That most tumor T cells come from lymph nodes remained unproven. Luminal-like breast cancer showed significantly higher tumor–nontumor repertoire similarity than basal-like.

TCRdb used MiXCR to reprocess the multiplex PCR reads, holding one entry per CDR3 protein. The data show tens of thousands of distinct CDR3 sequences, with 42% seen just once and about 11% held by the top ten. The sample was breast tumor tissue. The origin of this receptor is a female donor with breast cancer. Some clones in this sample may be carry-over from other donors' samples. The chain carries TRBV2 and TRBJ2-7; 9 bases match TRBD1. The CDR3 coding sequence is TGTGCCCTAACCGGGACAGGGCCGCGAGAGCAGTACTTC. Translated: CALTGTGPREQYF.